The sequence of this TCR beta chain was determined in a study of control samples from healthy donors and cancer patients. Here immunoSEQ multiplex PCR was the method, and the copy in TCRdb shows in-frame clones only, minus some. The top ten hold less than 8.5% of the sample, which has about 85,000 clones, 70% to 90% seen once. Per the germline V gene, CDR1 is MNHEY and CDR2 is SVGEGT. Deletions cut 6 bases from V and 6 bases from J, with 9 bases between. This CDR3 spans 12 amino acids. Source material: blood. This receptor was obtained from a woman aged 55-69 years in good health. The chain has TRBV6-2 or TRBV6-3 and TRBJ1-5; D is ambiguous. CDR3 in DNA: TGTGCCAGCAGCCCTCGGGGTCAGCCCCAGCATTTT. As protein: CASSPRGQPQHF.